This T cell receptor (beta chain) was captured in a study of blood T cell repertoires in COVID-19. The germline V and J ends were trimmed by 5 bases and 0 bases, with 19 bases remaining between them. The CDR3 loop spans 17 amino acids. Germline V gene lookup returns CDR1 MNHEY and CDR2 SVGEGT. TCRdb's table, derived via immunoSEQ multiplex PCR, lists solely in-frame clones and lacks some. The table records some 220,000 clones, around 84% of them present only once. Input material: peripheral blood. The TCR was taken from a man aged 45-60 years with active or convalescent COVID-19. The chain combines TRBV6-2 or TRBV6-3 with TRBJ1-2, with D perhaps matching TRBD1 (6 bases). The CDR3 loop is CASSTVILRDTNYGYTF. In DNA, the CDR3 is TGTGCCAGCAGTACCGTCATACTCCGGGACACTAACTATGGCTACACCTTC.